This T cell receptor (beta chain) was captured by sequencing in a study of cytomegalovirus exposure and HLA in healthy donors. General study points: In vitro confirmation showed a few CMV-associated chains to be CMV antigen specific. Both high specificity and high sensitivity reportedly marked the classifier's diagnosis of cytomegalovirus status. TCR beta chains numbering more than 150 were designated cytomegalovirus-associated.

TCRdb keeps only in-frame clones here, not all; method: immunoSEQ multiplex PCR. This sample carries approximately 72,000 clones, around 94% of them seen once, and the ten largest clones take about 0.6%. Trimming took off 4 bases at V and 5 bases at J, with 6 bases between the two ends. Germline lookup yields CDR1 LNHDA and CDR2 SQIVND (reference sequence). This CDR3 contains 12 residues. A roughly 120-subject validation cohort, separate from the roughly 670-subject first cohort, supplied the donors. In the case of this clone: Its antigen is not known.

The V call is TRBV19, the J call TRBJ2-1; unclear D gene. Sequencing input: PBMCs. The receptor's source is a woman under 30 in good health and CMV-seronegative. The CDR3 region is CASSRTDNEQFF. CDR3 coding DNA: TGTGCCAGTAGTAGAACAGACAATGAGCAGTTCTTC.